Following are 27 T cell receptor beta chains from one sample sequenced in a study of shared T cell receptors in the human thymus. Clones were read by immunoSEQ multiplex PCR, and TCRdb kept only the in-frame ones, dropping some. The table lists 700,000 or so clones, around 85% of them singletons, with about 0.011% in the top ten. The same data also went into a second study, on human thymus T cells.

Source material: thymocytes. These receptor sequences come from a girl in the first two years of life with a congenital heart defect.

The chain has TRBV29-1 and TRBJ1-2; 10 nucleotides align to TRBD1. This CDR3 contains 13 residues. J was trimmed by 6 bases and V by 6 bases; bases with no gene match: 7. CDR1 and CDR2 (germline): SQVTM, ANQGSEA. The DNA of the CDR3 is TGCAGCGTACCCGACGGGACAGGGGATGGCTACACCTTC. This gives the protein CSVPDGTGDGYTF.

The rearrangement links TRBV9 to TRBJ1-6, with 9 positions matching TRBD1. J gave up 0 bases and V 2 bases, and 6 bases lay outside the gene matches. Germline lookup yields CDR1 SGDLS and CDR2 YYNGEE. CDR3 length: 18 residues. The CDR3 region is CASSVSDRGNSYNSPLHF. As DNA, the CDR3 is TGTGCCAGCAGCGTGTCTGACAGGGGGAACTCCTATAATTCACCCCTCCACTTT.

V usage is TRBV14 and J usage is TRBJ2-2; D is undetermined. V gave up 4 bases and J gave up 5 bases, with 20 bases separating them. The germline V gene encodes CDR1 SGHDN and CDR2 FVKESK. This CDR3 has 17 residues. The CDR3: CASSPNLSLSLTGELFF. CDR3 DNA sequence: TGTGCCAGCAGCCCTAACCTTTCCTTAAGCTTAACCGGGGAGCTGTTTTTT.

The chain couples TRBV29-1 to TRBJ1-4; no definite D call. The CDR3 loop spans 12 amino acids. V was clipped by 4 bases and J by 10 bases, with 13 bases between them. The germline gives CDR1 SQVTM, CDR2 ANQGSEA. Here the CDR3 DNA reads TGCAGCGTTGTTGTCGCCGGAGGAAAACTGTTTTTT. The encoded protein is CSVVVAGGKLFF.

The V and J genes are TRBV28 and TRBJ1-3; 7 nucleotides align to TRBD1. The germline gives CDR1 MDHEN, CDR2 SYDVKM. The CDR3 runs to 15 residues. V was clipped by 5 bases and J by 3 bases; unmatched bases: 7. The CDR3 DNA reads as TGTGCCAGCAGTCCGATCGACAGGGATGGAAACACCATATATTTT. Its translation is CASSPIDRDGNTIYF.

This clone was counted only a few times. The chain recombines TRBV4-1 with TRBJ2-6; D might be TRBD1 (6 bases). CDR1 MGHRA and CDR2 YSYEKL come from the germline V gene. Trimming took off 1 base at V and 0 bases at J, with 16 bases between the two ends. The CDR3 runs to 19 residues. The CDR3 DNA sequence: TGCGCCAGCAGCCAAGGAAGGGGGTGGTCGGTCTCTGGGGCCAACGTCCTGACTTTC. It yields the protein CASSQGRGWSVSGANVLTF.

The rearrangement links TRBV4-1 to TRBJ1-1; 7 nucleotides match TRBD1. The CDR3 is made up of 16 amino acids. Per germline, CDR1 MGHRA and CDR2 YSYEKL. Germline trimming cut 0 bases from V and 4 bases from J; bases unmatched to any gene: 8. The CDR3 loop is CASSQEWTGFSTEAFF. The CDR3 DNA is TGCGCCAGCAGCCAAGAGTGGACAGGCTTTAGCACTGAAGCTTTCTTT.

The chain joins TRBV9 to TRBJ1-6, with 7 bases fitting TRBD1. The CDR3 covers 16 residues. The germline CDR1 and CDR2 sequences are SGDLS and YYNGEE. Unmatched junction bases numbered 11, after V lost 3 bases and J lost 8 bases. CDR3 sequence reads: CASSASKTGWDSPLHF. CDR3 sequence (DNA): TGTGCCAGCAGCGCCAGTAAGACAGGGTGGGATTCACCCCTCCACTTT.

There are a few counts of this clone. V gene TRBV29-1 combines with J gene TRBJ1-1; D not resolved. The CDR3 sequence is 13 residues long. Germline V gives CDR1 SQVTM, CDR2 ANQGSEA. Trimming took 5 bases from V and 1 from J, leaving 11 bases between them. The DNA of the CDR3 is TGCAGCGTTAGCGGGGTGGGGAACACTGAAGCTTTCTTT. This encodes CSVSGVGNTEAFF. The whole variable domain, filled in from reference TRBV29-1 and TRBJ1-1, reads SAVISQKPSRDICQRGTSLTIQCQVDSQVTMMFWYRQQPGQSLTLIATANQGSEATYESGFVIDKFPISRPNLTFSTLTVSNMSPEDSSIYLCSVSGVGNTEAFFGQGTRLTVV.

The J gene is TRBJ1-2, the V gene TRBV5-1; D gene unclear. Per the germline V gene, CDR1 is SGHRS and CDR2 is YFSETQ. Trimming took off 0 bases at V and 2 bases at J, with 8 bases between the two ends. CDR3 size: 14 residues. DNA of the CDR3: TGCGCCAGCAGCTTGGCATGGGCCAACTATGGCTACACCTTC. Protein: CASSLAWANYGYTF.

Only a few counts were recorded for this clone. V gene TRBV27 combines with J gene TRBJ1-2; D not certain. Trimming took 3 bases from V and 7 from J, leaving 9 bases between them. Germline V CDR1 and CDR2: MNHEY, SMNVEV (reference sequence). This CDR3 region has 12 residues. The CDR3 DNA follows: TGTGCCAGCAGTTTTCGGGTAACTGGCTACACCTTC. Translated, it gives CASSFRVTGYTF.

This rearrangement joins TRBV14 to TRBJ1-2; TRBD1 matches at 10 bases. With 1 base clipped from V and 8 bases from J, the junction kept 4 bases outside the gene matches. Germline lookup yields CDR1 SGHDN and CDR2 FVKESK. The CDR3 contains 14 residues. CDR3 amino acids: CASSQAGTGAGYTF. In nucleotides, the CDR3 is TGTGCCAGCAGCCAAGCCGGGACAGGGGCCGGCTACACCTTC.

The chain combines TRBV28 with TRBJ1-4, with TRBD1 matching 8 bases. The CDR3 length is 16 residues. Trimming at V came to 7 bases and at J to 5 bases, leaving 12 bases not matched to a gene. Germline CDR1 is MDHEN and CDR2 is SYDVKM. The CDR3 sequence: CASMATGQGLNEKLFF. CDR3 in DNA: TGTGCCAGCATGGCGACCGGACAGGGCCTAAATGAAAAACTGTTTTTT.

CDR3: CAIRAGPLTDTQYF. In DNA form, the CDR3 reads TGTGCCATCAGAGCGGGGCCCCTCACAGATACGCAGTATTTT. V usage is TRBV10-3 and J usage is TRBJ2-3; TRBD2 agrees at 7 bases. This CDR3 is 14 amino acids long. CDR1 and CDR2 from the germline V gene are ENHRY and SYGVKD. With V trimmed by 6 bases and J by 2 bases, 5 bases remained unmatched.

The chain recombines TRBV12-5 with TRBJ1-2; D is undetermined. CDR1 is LGHNT and CDR2 is FRNRAP in the germline V gene. The CDR3 sequence is 16 residues long. Trimming cost V 7 bases and J 3 bases, with 21 bases left between them. The CDR3 loop is CASASVFGLKDYGYTF. CDR3 coding DNA: TGTGCTAGTGCCTCCGTCTTTGGGCTCAAAGACTATGGCTACACCTTC.

The chain couples TRBV6-1 to TRBJ1-2; D gene unclear. The CDR3 is made up of 15 amino acids. Trimming pared 6 bases from V and 8 bases from J, leaving 22 bases between. The germline V gene encodes CDR1 MNHNS and CDR2 SASEGT. The CDR3: CASRPGIRDLGGYTF. DNA for the CDR3: TGTGCCAGCAGACCTGGGATCCGGGATTTGGGGGGCTACACCTTC.

This clone was found once. The CDR3 nucleotides read TGTGCCAGCAGCTCCCCCCCGGACAGGGGGAGTCCTAACTATGGCTACACCTTC. As protein: CASSSPPDRGSPNYGYTF. This chain connects TRBV13 to TRBJ1-2; 10 bases fit TRBD1. Per the germline V gene, CDR1 is PRHDT and CDR2 is FYEKMQ (reference sequence). Trimming took 4 bases from V and 0 from J; bases not matched to a gene: 11. This CDR3 has 18 amino acids.

This chain uses TRBV6-1 with TRBJ1-1, with TRBD1 matching over 11 bases. The length of the CDR3 is 16 residues. Germline V lookup: CDR1 MNHNS, CDR2 SASEGT. V gave up 3 bases and J gave up 3 bases; unmatched junction bases: 6. This CDR3 is CASSDGQGAWDTEAFF. The CDR3 DNA is TGTGCCAGCAGTGACGGACAGGGGGCTTGGGACACTGAAGCTTTCTTT.

The chain couples TRBV25-1 to TRBJ2-1; 10 bases align to TRBD1. The CDR3 loop spans 14 amino acids. V shed 7 bases and J 7 bases; nucleotides not matched to a gene: 7. Germline assignment: CDR1 MGHDK and CDR2 SYGVNS. Here the CDR3 DNA reads TGTGCCAGCAAAGTAGAGGACAGGGGGAATGAGCAGTTCTTC. Translating gives CASKVEDRGNEQFF.

The gene calls are TRBV9 and TRBJ2-2; 11 bases map to TRBD1. From germline, CDR1 is SGDLS and CDR2 YYNGEE. The CDR3 has 17 amino acids. V trimming: 0 bases; J trimming: 8 bases; junction bases outside the gene matches: 9. The CDR3 nucleotides are TGTGCCAGCAGCGTAGCTTCCTGGGACAGGGGGTGGGGGGAGCTGTTTTTT. Protein product: CASSVASWDRGWGELFF.

The chain combines TRBV7-2 with TRBJ2-1; D possibly corresponds to TRBD1 (5 bases). Germline assignment: CDR1 SGHTA and CDR2 FQGNSA. The CDR3 runs 11 residues. V lost 5 bases, J lost 15 bases, and 14 bases lay in between. The DNA for the CDR3 is TGTGCCAGCAGCCCGATGGGGCAGCTGTTCTTC. Its translation is CASSPMGQLFF.

The chain is built from TRBV5-1 and TRBJ1-2; D not certain. CDR1 is SGHRS, CDR2 YFSETQ, per germline. This CDR3 spans 16 amino acids. The V gene lost 1 base and the J gene lost 1 base, with 14 bases spanning the gap. The CDR3 protein is CASSLNSGRDNYGYTF. The CDR3 bases are TGCGCCAGCAGCTTGAATTCGGGAAGGGATAACTATGGCTACACCTTC.

This sequence joins TRBV5-4 and TRBJ2-1; 8 bases align to TRBD2. This CDR3 comprises 13 residues. V lost 5 bases to trimming and J lost 14 bases; unmatched junction nucleotides: 12. Germline V gives CDR1 SGHNT, CDR2 YYREEE (reference sequence). For the CDR3, the DNA is TGTGCCAGCAGAAACCGGGGGGGCCGACAGAAGTTCTTC. This encodes CASRNRGGRQKFF.

The chain joins TRBV2 to TRBJ1-5; TRBD1 might be the D (5 bases). Deletions cut 5 bases from V and 5 bases from J, with 19 bases between. CDR1 SNHLY and CDR2 FYNNEI come from the germline V gene. CDR3 length equals 16 residues. DNA of the CDR3: TGTGCCAGCAGTCCCCGAATTGGGGGGTTCGATCAGCCCCAGCATTTT. Translating it yields CASSPRIGGFDQPQHF.

The chain is built from TRBV10-3 and TRBJ1-1, with D possibly matching TRBD1 (6 bases). V was pared by 0 bases and J by 5 bases, with 16 bases between. Germline values: CDR1 ENHRY, CDR2 SYGVKD. The CDR3 runs to 16 residues. The CDR3 spells CAISESGATGKTEAFF. The CDR3 region has the DNA TGTGCCATCAGTGAGTCAGGGGCAACAGGGAAAACTGAAGCTTTCTTT.

The table lists this clone with a few counts. CDR3: CASSHRTSGGAAGANVLTF. In DNA form, the CDR3 reads TGTGCCAGCAGCCATAGGACTAGCGGGGGGGCCGCTGGGGCCAACGTCCTGACTTTC. The rearrangement uses TRBV7-9 and TRBJ2-6; 15 bases align to TRBD2. Trimming removed 5 bases from V and 2 bases from J; junction bases left unmatched: 7. Per the germline V gene, CDR1 is SEHNR and CDR2 is FQNEAQ (reference sequence). This CDR3 has 19 amino acids.

This sequence joins TRBV4-1 and TRBJ2-1; 7 positions agree with TRBD1. Germline CDR1 and CDR2: MGHRA and YSYEKL. This CDR3 comprises 16 residues. V was clipped by 5 bases and J by 10 bases; unmatched bases: 17. CDR3 loop: CASSAITGVMVREQFF. The CDR3, as DNA: TGCGCCAGCAGCGCTATTACAGGGGTAATGGTCAGGGAGCAGTTCTTC.